The 2 T cell receptor beta chains listed next were all sequenced from one sample in a study of shared clonotypes between healthy human individuals. Produced via immunoSEQ multiplex PCR; TCRdb's table is partial and in-frame only. The data show roughly 660,000 clones, around 91% seen once. Sequenced material: memory CD8+ T cells from PBMCs. Stated subset: CD45RO+ cells pooled with CCR7-negative TemRA cells. The receptor source for this set is a man between 18 and 35 years old in good health. Some clones in this sample may be carry-over from other donors' samples.

The V gene is TRBV7-9, the J gene TRBJ2-3, with 9 positions matching TRBD1. Looked up from germline, CDR1 is SEHNR and CDR2 is FQNEAQ (reference sequence). J gave up 1 base and V 4 bases, and 9 bases lay outside the gene matches. There are 17 residues in the CDR3. The CDR3 region is CASSSRDRELGTDTQYF. As DNA, the CDR3 is TGTGCCAGCAGCTCCCGGGACAGGGAATTGGGCACAGATACGCAGTATTTT.

The V gene is TRBV7-3, the J gene TRBJ1-2; D remains ambiguous. CDR3 length: 12 residues. Germline V gene data show CDR1 as SGHTA and CDR2 as FQGTGA. The V end was cut by 6 bases, the J end by 4 bases, with 9 bases between. CDR3 DNA: TGTGCCAGCAGTGATGAAGGCTATGGCTACACCTTC. Translation: CASSDEGYGYTF. The whole variable domain, remainder taken from reference TRBV7-3 and TRBJ1-2, is GAGVSQTPSNKVTEKGKYVELRCDPISGHTALYWYRQSLGQGPEFLIYFQGTGAADDSGLPNDRFFAVRPEGSVSTLKIQRTERGDSAVYLCASSDEGYGYTFGSGTRLTVV.